This T cell receptor beta chain was identified during a study of OX40 agonist ivuxolimab in advanced cancers. Study results and limitations: Also present in some nonresponders was a low level of normalized T-cell clonal expansion. Clonal expansion in partial responders at 0.1-3.0 mg/kg ranked among the lowest. In general, CD8+ T cells held more expanded clones than CD4+ did, on average.

Note on this clone: The antigen remains unidentified.

Sequencing was performed with immunoSEQ multiplex PCR; in TCRdb, only in-frame clones are kept and a portion is missing. Of some 60,000 clones listed, 85% are singletons. This receptor was taken from an adult with an advanced solid tumor such as melanoma, head and neck, liver or kidney cancer. Sample: CD4+ or CD8+ T cells sorted from blood, taken in a trial of the OX40 agonist ivuxolimab.

CDR3 residues: CASTQPGQGSYEQYF. Here the CDR3 DNA reads TGCGCCAGCACCCAACCGGGACAGGGGTCCTACGAGCAGTACTTC. The rearrangement joins TRBV5-1 to TRBJ2-7; 10 bases are shared with TRBD1. Germline CDR1 SGHRS, CDR2 YFSETQ. J gave up 1 base and V 6 bases, and 7 bases lay outside the gene matches. The CDR3 runs to 15 residues.